The rows below give T cell receptor beta chains drawn from one sample of a study of prognosis after radiotherapy for stage I lung cancer. TCRdb redid the calling of the multiplex PCR reads with MiXCR, one entry per CDR3 protein. The table shows around 29,000 distinct CDR3 sequences, with 35% to 55% occurring only once. The specimen comprised PBMCs, sampled before or after stereotactic body radiation therapy (not recorded which). The receptors shown here come from a donor over 45 with non-small cell lung cancer. Each CDR3 is given with its conserved first and last residue. A D gene is named only where the DNA matches it firmly. Expanded clones are given a class, and other clones once, few, many or no size at all.

CDR3: CSARYCGSSTDTQYF
DNA: TGCAGTGCTAGATACTGTGGGAGCTCCACAGATACGCAGTATTTT
D: -
J: TRBJ2-3
size: -
V: TRBV20-1

CDR3: CASSSIQGRGNYGYTF
DNA: TGTGCCAGCAGCTCCATACAGGGGAGAGGGAACTATGGCTACACCTTC
D: TRBD1
J: TRBJ1-2
size: -
V: TRBV7-9

CDR3: CATRQGQGYQPQHF
DNA: TGTGCCACCCGACAGGGACAGGGATATCAGCCCCAGCATTTT
D: TRBD1
J: TRBJ1-5
size: many
V: TRBV6-1

CDR3: CASSLEGRLNNEQFF
DNA: TGTGCCAGCAGCTTAGAGGGAAGACTAAACAATGAGCAGTTCTTC
D: -
J: TRBJ2-1
size: few
V: TRBV11-3

CDR3: CASIFPTGRVGNDQFF
DNA: TGTGCCAGCATTTTTCCCACAGGGAGAGTTGGGAATGACCAGTTCTTC
D: -
J: TRBJ2-1
size: -
V: TRBV28

CDR3: CASSLSLNGPLQETQYF
DNA: TGTGCCAGCAGCTTGAGTCTTAACGGGCCGCTGCAAGAGACCCAGTACTTC
D: -
J: TRBJ2-5
size: many
V: TRBV5-5

CDR3: CASSLVGTADTQYF
DNA: TGTGCCAGCAGCTTAGTTGGGACGGCAGATACGCAGTATTTT
D: -
J: TRBJ2-3
size: many
V: TRBV11-2

CDR3: CAGARLQATPGELFF
DNA: TGTGCCGGCGCCCGCCTGCAAGCGACTCCCGGGGAGCTGTTTTTT
D: -
J: TRBJ2-2
size: once
V: TRBV4-2

CDR3: CASSDVHGSVNTIYF
DNA: TGTGCCAGCAGTGACGTACATGGCTCTGTAAACACCATATATTTT
D: -
J: TRBJ1-3
size: once
V: TRBV6-1

CDR3: CASSFARWGTGINEQYF
DNA: TGTGCCAGCAGCTTCGCCCGGTGGGGGACAGGGATCAACGAGCAGTACTTC
D: TRBD1
J: TRBJ2-7
size: -
V: TRBV7-3

CDR3: CASSHWDEQFF
DNA: TGTGCCAGCAGTCACTGGGATGAGCAGTTCTTC
D: -
J: TRBJ2-1
size: -
V: TRBV12-3/TRBV12-4

CDR3: CASTMGNTGELFF
DNA: TGTGCCAGCACCATGGGGAACACCGGGGAGCTGTTTTTT
D: -
J: TRBJ2-2
size: medium-sized
V: TRBV28

CDR3: CASSQERLAGETQYF
DNA: TGCGCCAGCAGCCAAGAACGGCTAGCAGGAGAGACCCAGTACTTC
D: -
J: TRBJ2-5
size: -
V: TRBV4-3

CDR3: CASSDRFGYTF
DNA: TGTGCCAGCAGTGACAGGTTCGGCTACACCTTC
D: -
J: TRBJ1-2
size: -
V: TRBV28

CDR3: CASSNRENSPLHF
DNA: TGTGCCAGCAGTAACCGAGAGAATTCACCCCTCCACTTT
D: -
J: TRBJ1-6
size: -
V: TRBV12-3/TRBV12-4

CDR3: CASSEGKGFQPQHF
DNA: TGTGCCAGCAGTGAAGGAAAGGGATTCCAGCCCCAGCATTTT
D: -
J: TRBJ1-5
size: many
V: TRBV2

CDR3: CSSSPSTGELFF
DNA: TGTTCCAGTAGTCCCTCCACCGGGGAGCTGTTCTTT
D: -
J: TRBJ2-2
size: -
V: TRBV19

CDR3: CASSLTAGYYNEQFF
DNA: TGTGCCAGCAGCTTAACGGCGGGCTACTACAATGAGCAGTTCTTC
D: -
J: TRBJ2-1
size: -
V: TRBV7-3